This record covers a single T cell receptor beta chain. The data stem from a study of blood T cell repertoires in COVID-19. The data were produced by immunoSEQ multiplex PCR, yet TCRdb's version contains in-frame clones alone and is incomplete. The table shows 200,000 to 250,000 clones, with approximately 86% occurring only once. Trimming at V came to 6 bases and at J to 2 bases, leaving 5 bases not matched to a gene. Per germline, CDR1 LNHDA and CDR2 SQIVND (reference sequence). This CDR3 is built from 15 residues. This chain links TRBV19 with TRBJ1-2; 11 positions match TRBD1. Sequencing input: peripheral blood. This sequence originates from a human donor in a cohort sampled during active COVID-19. The CDR3 spells CASRDRDRGNYGYTF. The CDR3 DNA is TGTGCCAGTAGGGACCGGGACAGGGGGAACTATGGCTACACCTTC.